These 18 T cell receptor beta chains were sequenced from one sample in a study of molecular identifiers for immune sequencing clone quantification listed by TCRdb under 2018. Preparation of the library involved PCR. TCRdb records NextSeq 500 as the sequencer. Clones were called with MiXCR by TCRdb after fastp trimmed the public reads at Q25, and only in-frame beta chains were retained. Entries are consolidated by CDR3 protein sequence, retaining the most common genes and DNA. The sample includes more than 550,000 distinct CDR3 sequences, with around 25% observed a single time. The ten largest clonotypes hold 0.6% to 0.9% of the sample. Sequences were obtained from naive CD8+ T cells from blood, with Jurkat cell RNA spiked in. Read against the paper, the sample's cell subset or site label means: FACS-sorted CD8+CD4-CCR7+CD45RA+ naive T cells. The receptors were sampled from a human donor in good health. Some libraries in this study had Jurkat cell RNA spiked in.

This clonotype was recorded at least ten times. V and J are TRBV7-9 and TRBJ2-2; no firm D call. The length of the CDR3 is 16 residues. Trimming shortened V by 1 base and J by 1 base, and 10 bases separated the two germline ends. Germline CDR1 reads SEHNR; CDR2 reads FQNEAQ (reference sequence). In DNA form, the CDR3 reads TGTGCCAGCAGCTTAGAAGAATACTGGAACACCGGGGAGCTGTTTTTT. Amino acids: CASSLEEYWNTGELFF.

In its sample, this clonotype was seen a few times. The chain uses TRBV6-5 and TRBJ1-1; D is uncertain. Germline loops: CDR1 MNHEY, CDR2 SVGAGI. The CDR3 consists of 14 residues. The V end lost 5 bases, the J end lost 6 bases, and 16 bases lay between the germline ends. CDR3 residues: CASSNASGIPEAFF. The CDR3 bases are TGTGCCAGCAGTAACGCATCGGGGATCCCTGAAGCTTTCTTT.

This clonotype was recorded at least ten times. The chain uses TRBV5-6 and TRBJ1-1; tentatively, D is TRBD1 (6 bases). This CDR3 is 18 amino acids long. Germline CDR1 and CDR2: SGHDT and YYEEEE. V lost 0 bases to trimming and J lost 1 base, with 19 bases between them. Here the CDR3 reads CASSLEGGPLRTNTEAFF. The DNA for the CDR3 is TGTGCCAGCAGCTTGGAAGGGGGTCCACTAAGGACGAACACTGAAGCTTTCTTT.

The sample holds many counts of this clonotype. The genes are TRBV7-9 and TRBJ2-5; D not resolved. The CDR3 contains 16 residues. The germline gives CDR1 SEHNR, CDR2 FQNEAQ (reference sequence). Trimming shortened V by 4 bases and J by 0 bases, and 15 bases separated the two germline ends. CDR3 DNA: TGTGCCAGCAGCTCAACCACAGCAGAAAACCAAGAGACCCAGTACTTC. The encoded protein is CASSSTTAENQETQYF. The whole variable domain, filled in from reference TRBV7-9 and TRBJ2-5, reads DTGVSQNPRHKITKRGQNVTFRCDPISEHNRLYWYRQTLGQGPEFLTYFQNEAQLEKSRLLSDRFSAERPKGSFSTLEIQRTEQGDSAMYLCASSSTTAENQETQYFGPGTRLLVL.

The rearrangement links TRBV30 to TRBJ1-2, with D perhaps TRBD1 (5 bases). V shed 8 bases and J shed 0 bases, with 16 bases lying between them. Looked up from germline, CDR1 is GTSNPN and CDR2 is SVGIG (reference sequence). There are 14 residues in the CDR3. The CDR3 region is CAGGGIEANYGYTF. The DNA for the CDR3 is TGTGCCGGGGGGGGGATTGAAGCTAACTATGGCTACACCTTC.

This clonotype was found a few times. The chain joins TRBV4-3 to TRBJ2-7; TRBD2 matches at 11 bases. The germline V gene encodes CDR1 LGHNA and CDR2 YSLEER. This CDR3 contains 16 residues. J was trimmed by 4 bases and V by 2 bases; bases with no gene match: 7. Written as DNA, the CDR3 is TGCGCCAGCAGCCAAACGGGTAGCGGGAGGGCGTACGAGCAGTACTTC. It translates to CASSQTGSGRAYEQYF.

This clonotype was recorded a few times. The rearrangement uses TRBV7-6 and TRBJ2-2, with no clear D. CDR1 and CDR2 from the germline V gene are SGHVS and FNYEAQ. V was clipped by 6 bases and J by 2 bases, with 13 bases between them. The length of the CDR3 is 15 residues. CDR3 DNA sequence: TGTGCCAGCAGACCCCCGAATCTAAACACCGGGGAGCTGTTTTTT. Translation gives CASRPPNLNTGELFF.

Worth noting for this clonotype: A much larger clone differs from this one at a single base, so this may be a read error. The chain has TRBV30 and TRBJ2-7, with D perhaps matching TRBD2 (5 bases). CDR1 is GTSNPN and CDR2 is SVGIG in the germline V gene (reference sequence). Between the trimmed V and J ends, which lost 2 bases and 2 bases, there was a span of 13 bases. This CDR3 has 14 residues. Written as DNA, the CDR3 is TGTGCCTGGAGTACCACGGGATTTGCCTACGAGCAGTACTTC. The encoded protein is CAWSTTGFAYEQYF. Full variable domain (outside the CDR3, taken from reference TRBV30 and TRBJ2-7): SQTIHQWPATLVQPVGSPLSLECTVEGTSNPNLYWYRQAAGRGLQLLFYSVGIGQISSEVPQNLSASRPQDRQFILSSKKLLLSDSGFYLCAWSTTGFAYEQYFGPGTRLTVT.

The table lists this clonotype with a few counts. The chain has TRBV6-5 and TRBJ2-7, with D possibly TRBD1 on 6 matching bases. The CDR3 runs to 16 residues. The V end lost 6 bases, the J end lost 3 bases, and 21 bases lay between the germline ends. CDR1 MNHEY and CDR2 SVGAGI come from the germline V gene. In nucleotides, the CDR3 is TGTGCCAGCAGAAACCCCCCGACAGGTGACTACTACGAGCAGTACTTC. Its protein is CASRNPPTGDYYEQYF.

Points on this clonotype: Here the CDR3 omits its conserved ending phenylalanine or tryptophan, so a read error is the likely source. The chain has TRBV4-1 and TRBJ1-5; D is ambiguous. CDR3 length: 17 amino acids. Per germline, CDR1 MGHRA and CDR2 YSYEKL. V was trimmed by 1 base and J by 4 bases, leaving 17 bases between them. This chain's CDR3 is CASSQGYGPPENQPQHL. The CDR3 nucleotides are TGCGCCAGCAGCCAAGGTTATGGACCGCCGGAAAATCAGCCCCAGCATCTT.

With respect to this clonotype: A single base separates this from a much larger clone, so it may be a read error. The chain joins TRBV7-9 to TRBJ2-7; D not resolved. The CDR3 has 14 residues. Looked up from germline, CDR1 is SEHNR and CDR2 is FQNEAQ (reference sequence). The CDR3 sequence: CASSEPGASHEQYF. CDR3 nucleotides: TGTGCCAGCAGCGAGCCCGGAGCCTCCCACGAGCAGTACTTC.

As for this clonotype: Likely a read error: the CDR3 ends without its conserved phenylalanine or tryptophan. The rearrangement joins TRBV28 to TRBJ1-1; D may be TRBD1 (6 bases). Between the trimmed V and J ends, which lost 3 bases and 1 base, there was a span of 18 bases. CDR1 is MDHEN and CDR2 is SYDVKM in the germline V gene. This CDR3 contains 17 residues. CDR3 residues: CASSFGQGIEENTEAFS. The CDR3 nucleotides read TGTGCCAGCAGTTTTGGCCAGGGGATAGAGGAGAACACTGAAGCTTTCTCT.

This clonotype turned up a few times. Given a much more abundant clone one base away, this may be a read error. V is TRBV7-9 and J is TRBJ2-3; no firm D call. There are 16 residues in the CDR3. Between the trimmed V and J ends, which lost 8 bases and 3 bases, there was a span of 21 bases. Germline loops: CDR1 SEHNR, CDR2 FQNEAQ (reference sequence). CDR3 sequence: CASSSPKARLTDTQYF. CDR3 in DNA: TGTGCCAGCTCAAGTCCAAAGGCCAGGTTAACAGATACGCAGTATTTT.

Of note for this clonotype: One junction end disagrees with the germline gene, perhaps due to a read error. For the CDR3, the DNA is TGCGCCAGCAGCTTAGTAGCGGGGGTGTCCTACGACCAGTACTTC. It encodes CASSLVAGVSYDQYF. The chain couples TRBV5-1 to TRBJ2-7, with 9 bases fitting TRBD2. CDR3 size: 15 residues. Germline values: CDR1 SGHRS, CDR2 YFSETQ.

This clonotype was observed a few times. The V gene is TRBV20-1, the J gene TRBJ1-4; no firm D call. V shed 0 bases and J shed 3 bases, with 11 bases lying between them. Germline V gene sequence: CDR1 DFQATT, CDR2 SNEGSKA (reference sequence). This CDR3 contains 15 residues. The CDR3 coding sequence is TGCAGTGCTAGAGATCTGTCAATAGCTAATGAAAAACTGTTTTTT. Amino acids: CSARDLSIANEKLFF.

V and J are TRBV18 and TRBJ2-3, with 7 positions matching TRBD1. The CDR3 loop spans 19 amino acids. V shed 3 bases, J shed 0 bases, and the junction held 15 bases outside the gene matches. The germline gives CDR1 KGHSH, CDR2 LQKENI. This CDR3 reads CASSPYPASGTASTDTQYF. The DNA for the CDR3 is TGTGCCAGCTCACCTTATCCGGCCTCCGGGACAGCAAGCACAGATACGCAGTATTTT.

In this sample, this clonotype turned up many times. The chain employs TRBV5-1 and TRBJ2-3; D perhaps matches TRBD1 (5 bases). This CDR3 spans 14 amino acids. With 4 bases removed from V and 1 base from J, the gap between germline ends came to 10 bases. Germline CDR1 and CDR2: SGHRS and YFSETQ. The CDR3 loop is CASSQGDGTDTQYF. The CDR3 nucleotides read TGCGCCAGCAGCCAGGGTGACGGCACAGATACGCAGTATTTT.

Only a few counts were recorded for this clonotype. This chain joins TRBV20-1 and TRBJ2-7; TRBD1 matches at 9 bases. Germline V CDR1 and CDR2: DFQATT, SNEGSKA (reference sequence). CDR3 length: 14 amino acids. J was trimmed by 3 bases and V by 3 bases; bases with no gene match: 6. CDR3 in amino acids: CSARSGTGIYEQYF. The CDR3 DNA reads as TGCAGTGCTAGGTCAGGGACAGGGATCTACGAGCAGTACTTC.